This T cell receptor beta chain was captured by sequencing in a study of T cell responses to AZD1222 COVID-19 vaccine. Profiled with immunoSEQ multiplex PCR; TCRdb holds only in-frame clones, not every one. In the table there are around 100,000 clones, around 89% of which are singletons. Findings of the study overall: Reportedly, nearly half the spike-specific TCRs target unmutated variant regions. There were vaccine-associated CD4 TCRs across spike, dominant at 160-218 and 743-854.

V trimming: 5 bases; J trimming: 4 bases; junction bases outside the gene matches: 3. The CDR3 has 14 residues. The germline gives CDR1 LGHNA, CDR2 YSLEER. Points on this clone: Its antigen remains unknown.

The chain links TRBV4-3 to TRBJ2-3; 10 nucleotides line up with TRBD2. The starting material was peripheral blood, obtained on day 0 of AZD1222 vaccination. This TCR came from an adult in good health. The CDR3 nucleotides read TGCGCCAGCAGCACCGGGACTAGCGCAGATACGCAGTATTTT. This codes for CASSTGTSADTQYF.